This T cell receptor beta chain was observed in a study of shared clonotypes between healthy human individuals. Whole-study context: Each donor's CD4 naive and CD4 memory cells filled three plates apiece, CD8 naive two, and CD8 memory one. Study-wide points: Genetic and exposure-history diversity was limited by the small donor number. Non-shared clonotypes had lower generation probabilities than those shared by all four donors.

The protocol was immunoSEQ multiplex PCR, while the TCRdb copy is restricted to in-frame clones and leaves out a portion. The profile shows about 580,000 clones, more than 95% of them singletons. Naive CD8 cells were CD45RO-negative, positively selected for CCR7, excluding terminally differentiated effector memory CD45RA+ cells. CDR1 is MNHEY and CDR2 is SVGAGI in the germline V gene. This CDR3 has 11 residues. Trimming pared 7 bases from V and 8 bases from J, leaving 8 bases between. Comments on this clone: The antigen remains unidentified.

This TCR came from a man under 40 in good health. Sequencing was performed on naive CD8+ T cells sorted from blood. The genes are TRBV6-5 and TRBJ1-4; no definite D call. The CDR3 nucleotides are TGTGCCAGCATGGCTTCGGAAAAACTGTTTTTT. Encoded protein: CASMASEKLFF.